Following are 18 T cell receptor beta chains from one sample sequenced in a study of OX40 agonist ivuxolimab in advanced cancers. The library was made by the immunoSEQ multiplex PCR assay. The immuneACCESS repertoire file appears here via TCRdb, limited to in-frame rearrangements. These files lack a portion of the clones; in checked studies, under half of the deficit traces to unresolved V genes, and the cause of the others is not known. The sample table contains about 73,000 clones; only one count was recorded for approximately 86% of them. Together, the top ten hold 0.6% to 0.75% of the sample. Sequenced material: CD4+ or CD8+ T cells sorted from blood, taken in a trial of the OX40 agonist ivuxolimab. The receptors originated from an adult with an advanced solid tumor such as melanoma, head and neck, liver or kidney cancer.

V and J are TRBV28 and TRBJ2-7; a possible D gene is TRBD1 (10 bases). Germline assignment: CDR1 MDHEN and CDR2 SYDVKM. Between the trimmed V and J ends, which lost 7 bases and 3 bases, there was a span of 19 bases. The CDR3 length is 15 residues. The CDR3 here is CASTSSGTGDYEQYF. CDR3 bases: TGTGCCAGCACCTCTAGCGGGACAGGGGACTACGAGCAGTACTTC.

The chain joins TRBV6-1 to TRBJ2-2; possible D gene TRBD1, 5 bases. Germline CDR1 MNHNS, CDR2 SASEGT. V dropped 3 bases and J dropped 6 bases, with 14 bases sitting between them. The CDR3 is 15 residues long. This CDR3 reads CASSDLGAGAGELFF. CDR3 bases: TGTGCCAGCAGTGATCTAGGGGCTGGGGCCGGGGAGCTGTTTTTT.

The V and J genes are TRBV6-5 and TRBJ1-3; D possibly corresponds to TRBD1 (5 bases). CDR3 length: 13 amino acids. CDR1 and CDR2 from the germline V gene are MNHEY and SVGAGI. Trimming stripped 8 bases from V and 0 bases from J, with 8 bases between. Here the CDR3 reads CASSGTSGNTIYF. The CDR3 nucleotides are TGTGCCAGCTCGGGGACCTCTGGAAACACCATATATTTT.

This clone showed up just once. J is TRBJ1-2 and V is TRBV21-1; the table's D gene call, TRBD1, was not cross checked with the DNA. TRBV21-1 is flagged as a pseudogene. The CDR3 is 16 residues long. This CDR3 is CASSKPETDSNYGYTF. The CDR3 DNA is TGTGCCAGCAGCAAACCTGAGACAGATTCTAACTATGGCTACACCTTC.

The V and J genes are TRBV27 and TRBJ1-2; tentatively, D is TRBD1 (6 bases). Per the germline V gene, CDR1 is MNHEY and CDR2 is SMNVEV (reference sequence). V was shortened by 5 bases and J by 3 bases, with 16 bases between the two germline ends. The CDR3 totals 15 residues. CDR3 residues: CASSRNRVVDYGYTF. Here the CDR3 DNA reads TGTGCCAGCAGTCGGAACAGGGTAGTTGACTATGGCTACACCTTC.

The genes are TRBV5-1 and TRBJ2-7, with 13 nucleotides matching TRBD2. Germline V gene lookup returns CDR1 SGHRS and CDR2 YFSETQ. CDR3 size: 15 residues. Trimming removed 0 bases from V and 5 bases from J; junction bases left unmatched: 2. CDR3 sequence (DNA): TGCGCCAGCAGCTTGGCCGGGACTAGCGGGAACGAGCAGTACTTC. It encodes CASSLAGTSGNEQYF.

V gene TRBV19 combines with J gene TRBJ1-5, with D unresolved. The germline V gene has CDR1 LNHDA and CDR2 SQIVND (reference sequence). The V gene lost 7 bases and the J gene lost 2 bases, with 9 bases spanning the gap. The CDR3 has 13 amino acids. CDR3 region: CASMREGNQPQHF. CDR3 DNA sequence: TGTGCCAGTATGCGGGAGGGCAATCAGCCCCAGCATTTT.

This chain uses TRBV5-1 with TRBJ1-2; TRBD1 agrees at 10 bases. Germline V gene data show CDR1 as SGHRS and CDR2 as YFSETQ. Trimming at V came to 3 bases and at J to 8 bases, leaving 7 bases not matched to a gene. The CDR3 totals 14 residues. The CDR3 region has the DNA TGCGCCAGCAGCTCCGGGACAGGGGAAGGCGGCTACACCTTC. It specifies CASSSGTGEGGYTF.

This chain uses TRBV5-8 with TRBJ1-2, with D uncertain. Germline values: CDR1 SGHTS, CDR2 YDEGEE. This CDR3 comprises 15 residues. V was pared by 2 bases and J by 2 bases, with 13 bases between. In DNA form, the CDR3 reads TGTGCCAGCAGCTTAAGAGTTGGAAGCAACTATGGCTACACCTTC. It translates to CASSLRVGSNYGYTF.

V usage is TRBV11-2 and J usage is TRBJ2-1; D is unclear. The CDR3 consists of 14 residues. The V end lost 2 bases, the J end lost 5 bases, and 10 bases lay between the germline ends. The germline gives CDR1 SGHAT, CDR2 FQNNGV. The CDR3 protein is CASSLKPADNEQFF. In nucleotides, the CDR3 is TGTGCCAGCAGCTTAAAACCGGCGGACAATGAGCAGTTCTTC.

The chain joins TRBV12-5 to TRBJ1-1; D is unresolved. V lost 7 bases, J lost 1 base, and 10 bases lay in between. The germline V gene has CDR1 LGHNT and CDR2 FRNRAP. The CDR3 spans 13 residues. CDR3 coding DNA: TGTGCTAGTGCTCTCAGGACGAACACTGAAGCTTTCTTT. It codes for CASALRTNTEAFF. Complete variable domain (other parts from reference TRBV12-5 and TRBJ1-1): DARVTQTPRHKVTEMGQEVTMRCQPILGHNTVFWYRQTMMQGLELLAYFRNRAPLDDSGMPKDRFSAEMPDATLATLKIQPSEPRDSAVYFCASALRTNTEAFFGQGTRLTVV.

The V and J genes are TRBV29-1 and TRBJ1-2; 10 positions match TRBD1. Trimming removed 1 base from V and 5 bases from J; junction bases left unmatched: 1. Germline V CDR1 and CDR2: SQVTM, ANQGSEA. This CDR3 contains 13 residues. This chain's CDR3 is CSVEGDRGYGYTF. The CDR3 DNA sequence: TGCAGCGTTGAAGGGGACAGGGGTTATGGCTACACCTTC.

The chain links TRBV28 to TRBJ1-5, with D maybe TRBD1 (5 bases). V was shortened by 7 bases and J by 2 bases, with 15 bases between the two germline ends. Germline loops: CDR1 MDHEN, CDR2 SYDVKM. This CDR3 has 15 residues. CDR3 coding DNA: TGTGCCAGCACCCCACGTGGGGCAGGCAATCAGCCCCAGCATTTT. Translation gives CASTPRGAGNQPQHF.

The V gene is TRBV5-1, the J gene TRBJ1-1; D is undetermined. The CDR3 runs to 16 residues. In germline, CDR1 is SGHRS, CDR2 YFSETQ. V was cut by 4 bases and J by 0 bases, with 16 bases left in between. Written as DNA, the CDR3 is TGCGCCAGCAGCGCTGGGTTAGCAACTATGAACACTGAAGCTTTCTTT. This codes for CASSAGLATMNTEAFF.

This sequence joins TRBV12-5 and TRBJ1-1, with a possible D match to TRBD1 (6 bases). The ends were cut back, 2 bases at V and 5 bases at J, with 9 bases in the middle. The CDR3 covers 13 residues. Germline CDR1 LGHNT, CDR2 FRNRAP. CDR3 in amino acids: CASGLKTGTEAFF. Written as DNA, the CDR3 is TGTGCTAGTGGTTTGAAAACAGGGACTGAAGCTTTCTTT.

The V call is TRBV11-2, the J call TRBJ2-7; 11 bases agree with TRBD1. The CDR3 consists of 15 residues. Per germline, CDR1 SGHAT and CDR2 FQNNGV. The V and J ends lost 4 bases and 2 bases, in that order; junction bases with no gene match: 4. The CDR3 reads CASSWSGQGAYEQYF. Written as DNA, the CDR3 is TGTGCCAGCAGCTGGTCGGGACAGGGGGCCTACGAGCAGTACTTC.

The rearrangement joins TRBV5-1 to TRBJ1-2; D not certain. The germline V gene has CDR1 SGHRS and CDR2 YFSETQ. V was trimmed by 5 bases and J by 8 bases, leaving 22 bases between them. The CDR3 totals 15 residues. The CDR3 here is CASRPLDPNPGGYTF. The CDR3 nucleotides are TGCGCCAGCAGACCCCTAGACCCCAACCCCGGGGGCTACACCTTC. The full variable domain, its missing parts supplied by reference TRBV5-1 and TRBJ1-2, is KAGVTQTPRYLIKTRGQQVTLSCSPISGHRSVSWYQQTPGQGLQFLFEYFSETQRNKGNFPGRFSGRQFSNSRSEMNVSTLELGDSALYLCASRPLDPNPGGYTFGSGTRLTVV.

The V call is TRBV25-1, the J call TRBJ2-1; no clear D. CDR3 length: 12 residues. Trimming left V 4 bases short and J 6 bases short, with 7 bases between. Germline CDR1 MGHDK, CDR2 SYGVNS. CDR3 amino acids: CASSAAVNEQFF. DNA for the CDR3: TGTGCCAGCAGTGCGGCCGTCAATGAGCAGTTCTTC.